One and the same sample provided the 26 T cell receptor beta chains below, sequenced in a study of regulatory T cells in long-lasting Graves disease (dated by TCRdb to about 2021). Libraries were made using multiplex PCR. These reads were obtained on an Illumina HiSeq 4000. To build TCR beta libraries, CDR3 regions were amplified by Arm-PCR using iRepertoire HTBI primers. TCRdb passed the public sequencing reads through fastp at Q25 and MiXCR, retaining productive beta sequences. Rows with a matching CDR3 protein are joined into one entry that keeps the most common DNA and genes. For this sample there are about 400,000 distinct CDR3 sequences; roughly 15% appear just once. The ten most abundant clones make up about 20% of the sample. This sample's time point label indicates: newly diagnosed GD, antithyroid drugs for less than 3 months. For both TCR sequencing and RNA sequencing, RNA was extracted from PBMCs in TRIzol.

This material consisted of peripheral blood mononuclear cells (PBMCs), taken at new diagnosis, from a patient treated with antithyroid drugs. These TCRs come from a female donor with Graves disease.

For the CDR3, the DNA is TGTGCCAGCAGTTTAGGGCATGAAAAACTGTTTTTT. Its translation: CASSLGHEKLFF. The rearrangement links TRBV12-3 or TRBV12-4 to TRBJ1-4; D remains ambiguous. The CDR3 length is 12 residues. Trimming stripped 1 base from V and 6 bases from J, with 3 bases between.

This clonotype has a count of ten or more. CDR3 coding DNA: TGTGCCAGCAGTTTCGCGGGACTCTTGAACACTGAAGCTTTCTTT. Translating it yields CASSFAGLLNTEAFF. V gene TRBV6-5 combines with J gene TRBJ1-1, with a possible D match to TRBD1 (5 bases). The germline V gene has CDR1 MNHEY and CDR2 SVGAGI. V was trimmed by 4 bases and J by 0 bases, leaving 12 bases between them. The CDR3 has 15 amino acids.

This clonotype was observed once. This chain joins TRBV7-8 and TRBJ2-7; 9 bases are a match to TRBD2. Germline lookup yields CDR1 SGHVS and CDR2 FQNEAQ. The CDR3 is 15 amino acids. V lost 2 bases and J lost 4; bases outside the gene matches: 6. CDR3: CASSLSLLAGYEQYF. DNA of the CDR3: TGTGCCAGCAGCTTAAGTTTACTAGCGGGTTACGAGCAGTACTTC.

This clonotype was counted ten times or more. The chain combines TRBV12-3 or TRBV12-4 with TRBJ1-2; D is unclear. The CDR3 sequence is 13 residues long. V was trimmed by 7 bases and J by 4 bases, leaving 13 bases between them. CDR3 bases: TGTGCCAGCACCGCGGGCCTCTTCTATGGCTACACCTTC. This gives the protein CASTAGLFYGYTF.

As concerns this clonotype: A read error may produce the germline difference seen at one junction end. This chain joins TRBV12-3 or TRBV12-4 and TRBJ1-6, with D uncertain. The CDR3 spans 14 residues. The CDR3 loop is CASSMGGSTSPPHF. In DNA, the CDR3 is TGTGCCAGCAGTATGGGAGGATCAACATCACCCCCCCACTTT.

This clonotype occurred a few times. A much more abundant neighbour one base away suggests this may be a read error. V gene TRBV28 combines with J gene TRBJ2-7, with 9 bases identical to TRBD2. The ends lost 5 bases at V and 3 bases at J; junction bases unmatched: 14. The CDR3 consists of 17 residues. The germline gives CDR1 MDHEN, CDR2 SYDVKM. This CDR3 reads CASSPLPLAGRYYEQYF. CDR3 nucleotide sequence: TGTGCCAGCAGTCCACTTCCCCTAGCGGGGCGCTACTACGAGCAGTACTTC.

This clonotype was recorded many times. The CDR3 DNA reads as TGTGCCAGCAGCTTAGGTGCTAGCGGGGCACAAGAGACCCAGTACTTC. Its protein product is CASSLGASGAQETQYF. The chain joins TRBV7-2 to TRBJ2-5, with 9 positions matching TRBD2. The CDR3 length is 16 residues. Losses at the gene ends were 1 base for V and 2 bases for J; bases not matched to a gene: 5. Germline V gene sequence: CDR1 SGHTA, CDR2 FQGNSA.

This clonotype was found a few times. The genes are TRBV9 and TRBJ1-1, with unresolved D. The CDR3 covers 16 residues. Trimming pared 3 bases from V and 0 bases from J, leaving 15 bases between. Germline V gene sequence: CDR1 SGDLS, CDR2 YYNGEE. CDR3 amino acids: CASSAPEDGLNTEAFF. The CDR3 coding sequence is TGTGCCAGCAGCGCTCCCGAGGACGGCTTGAACACTGAAGCTTTCTTT.

This clonotype was detected many times. The chain combines TRBV12-3 or TRBV12-4 with TRBJ2-1; TRBD2 agrees at 10 bases. The CDR3 spans 15 residues. J gave up 7 bases and V 9 bases, and 12 bases lay outside the gene matches. In DNA, the CDR3 is TGTGCCAGTACACTAGCGGGAACAGCCAATAATGAGCAGTTCTTC. Amino acids: CASTLAGTANNEQFF.

As for this clonotype: A much larger clone differs from this one at a single base, so this may be a read error. The rearrangement links TRBV11-2 to TRBJ2-5, with D unclear. Germline V gene lookup returns CDR1 SGHAT and CDR2 FQNNGV. CDR3 length: 14 residues. CDR3 sequence reads: CANSSTGHQETQYF. The CDR3 nucleotides are TGTGCCAACAGCTCAACCGGGCATCAAGAGACCCAGTACTTC.

In its sample, this clonotype was seen many times. This chain's CDR3 is CSARDRRRGGGNEKLFF. The CDR3 DNA reads as TGCAGTGCTAGAGATCGGAGGCGAGGGGGCGGAAATGAAAAACTGTTTTTT. V and J are TRBV20-1 and TRBJ1-4; 7 bases line up with TRBD1. The CDR3 extends over 17 amino acids. V lost 0 bases, J lost 5 bases, and 12 bases stayed unmatched. Germline CDR1 is DFQATT and CDR2 is SNEGSKA (reference sequence).

This clonotype was recorded many times. This rearrangement joins TRBV20-1 to TRBJ1-3, with D possibly matching TRBD1 (5 bases). Deletions cut 0 bases from V and 0 bases from J, with 9 bases between. Per germline, CDR1 DFQATT and CDR2 SNEGSKA (reference sequence). This CDR3 is built from 15 residues. The CDR3 loop is CSARDRRVSGNTIYF. CDR3 sequence (DNA): TGCAGTGCTAGAGATCGCAGGGTCTCTGGAAACACCATATATTTT.

The sample holds a few counts of this clonotype. One end of the junction is discordant with germline, which a read error may explain. The V and J genes are TRBV7-2 and TRBJ2-1; perhaps TRBD2 as D (5 bases). This CDR3 spans 11 amino acids. The germline gives CDR1 SGHTA, CDR2 FQGNSA. The CDR3 nucleotides read TGCGCCAGCAGCTTTGGGGAGACCCAGTTCTTC. Amino acid sequence: CASSFGETQFF.

In this sample, this clonotype turned up many times. This chain connects TRBV10-3 to TRBJ2-5, with 8 bases aligning to TRBD2. Trimming at V came to 4 bases and at J to 2 bases, leaving 3 bases not matched to a gene. Germline V gives CDR1 ENHRY, CDR2 SYGVKD. CDR3 size: 14 residues. CDR3 residues: CAISVAGTQETQYF. DNA of the CDR3: TGTGCCATCAGTGTAGCGGGGACTCAAGAGACCCAGTACTTC.

This chain connects TRBV19 to TRBJ1-5; D is unresolved. CDR3 length: 13 amino acids. Germline CDR1 reads LNHDA; CDR2 reads SQIVND (reference sequence). Trimming cost V 7 bases and J 4 bases, with 11 bases left between them. CDR3 loop: CASKVSPNQPQHF. The CDR3 region has the DNA TGTGCCAGTAAGGTGTCGCCTAATCAGCCCCAGCATTTT.

At least ten counts were recorded for this clonotype. CDR3 in amino acids: CASSLSIYPPRADTQYF. CDR3 coding DNA: TGTGCCAGCAGTTTATCGATTTACCCCCCGCGGGCAGATACGCAGTATTTT. J is TRBJ2-3 and V is TRBV27, with D perhaps TRBD2 (5 bases). Trimming shortened V by 0 bases and J by 4 bases, and 17 bases separated the two germline ends. Germline lookup yields CDR1 MNHEY and CDR2 SMNVEV (reference sequence). The CDR3 has 17 residues.

V and J are TRBV6-1 and TRBJ2-2, with D hard to call. The CDR3 runs 12 residues. V was trimmed by 6 bases and J by 6 bases, leaving 8 bases between them. Per germline, CDR1 MNHNS and CDR2 SASEGT. The CDR3: CASSLDAGELFF. DNA of the CDR3: TGTGCCAGCAGCCTAGACGCCGGGGAGCTGTTTTTT.

This clonotype was counted many times. One end of the junction does not line up with germline, which may come from a read error. V usage is TRBV4-1 and J usage is TRBJ2-2; 8 nucleotides line up with TRBD1. The V gene's germline CDR1 is MGHRA and CDR2 YSYEKL. The CDR3 contains 15 residues. CDR3 amino acids: CASSPGTGNTGELFF. The CDR3, as DNA: TGTGCCAGCAGCCCGGGGACAGGGAACACCGGGGAGCTGTTTTTT.

This clonotype was recorded a few times. V usage is TRBV10-3 and J usage is TRBJ2-5; tentative D call: TRBD1 (6 bases). This CDR3 comprises 15 residues. Germline CDR1 and CDR2: ENHRY and SYGVKD. The V end was cut by 3 bases, the J end by 1 base, with 12 bases between. The CDR3 DNA follows: TGTGCCATCAGTGAACCAGACAGGCCCCAAGAGACCCAGTACTTC. Translating gives CAISEPDRPQETQYF.

This clonotype was observed at least ten times. The rearrangement joins TRBV29-1 to TRBJ1-1, with a tentative D call TRBD1 (6 bases). The ends were cut back, 4 bases at V and 7 bases at J, with 10 bases in the middle. The CDR3 is made up of 11 amino acids. Per germline, CDR1 SQVTM and CDR2 ANQGSEA. CDR3 sequence: CSVVKDSEAFF. The CDR3 DNA is TGCAGCGTTGTGAAGGACAGTGAAGCTTTCTTT.

The V and J genes are TRBV3-1 and TRBJ2-3; 12 bases match TRBD2. The DNA matches TRBJ2-5 better at its end, which makes the J call doubtful. Germline CDR1 and CDR2: LGHDT and YNNKEL (reference sequence). There are 15 residues in the CDR3. The CDR3 region is CASSQPTSGGETQYF. The CDR3 nucleotides are TGTGCCAGCAGCCAACCGACTAGCGGGGGTGAGACCCAGTACTTC.

J is TRBJ2-5 and V is TRBV10-3; D call uncertain. With 6 bases removed from V and 1 base from J, the gap between germline ends came to 6 bases. This CDR3 is built from 12 residues. The germline gives CDR1 ENHRY, CDR2 SYGVKD. The CDR3 spells CAISQTQETQYF. CDR3 coding DNA: TGTGCCATCAGCCAGACCCAAGAGACCCAGTACTTC.

This clonotype was seen repeatedly, ten times or more. The CDR3 DNA is TGTGCCTGGAGTTCCGGAATCGGGACCTACGAGCAGTACTTC. This sequence encodes CAWSSGIGTYEQYF. The chain employs TRBV30 and TRBJ2-7; D is perhaps TRBD2 (5 bases). Germline V gene lookup returns CDR1 GTSNPN and CDR2 SVGIG (reference sequence). This CDR3 is built from 14 residues. Trimming removed 2 bases at V and 2 bases at J, with 13 bases between. Drawing the rest from reference TRBV30 and TRBJ2-7, the complete variable domain is SQTIHQWPATLVQPVGSPLSLECTVEGTSNPNLYWYRQAAGRGLQLLFYSVGIGQISSEVPQNLSASRPQDRQFILSSKKLLLSDSGFYLCAWSSGIGTYEQYFGPGTRLTVT.

This clonotype came up many times. CDR3 nucleotides: TGTGCCAGCACCATTACAGGGCCCCACACTGAAGCTTTCTTT. Amino acid sequence: CASTITGPHTEAFF. V gene TRBV6-1 combines with J gene TRBJ1-1; TRBD1 is a possible D gene (6 bases). Germline CDR1 reads MNHNS; CDR2 reads SASEGT. Trimming pared 7 bases from V and 3 bases from J, leaving 15 bases between. CDR3 length equals 14 residues.

This clonotype was detected many times. The CDR3 here is CASSRLGGNTEAFF. CDR3 in DNA: TGTGCCAGCAGCCGGTTGGGGGGAAACACTGAAGCTTTCTTT. The chain joins TRBV3-1 to TRBJ1-1; TRBD1 might be the D (5 bases). Trimming pared 4 bases from V and 2 bases from J, leaving 11 bases between. CDR3 length: 14 amino acids. CDR1 and CDR2 from the germline V gene are LGHDT and YNNKEL (reference sequence).

In this sample, this clonotype turned up many times. V and J are TRBV5-6 and TRBJ1-1; TRBD1 aligns across 8 bases. The length of the CDR3 is 16 residues. Unmatched junction bases numbered 11, after V lost 3 bases and J lost 4 bases. Looked up from germline, CDR1 is SGHDT and CDR2 is YYEEEE. The CDR3 loop is CASSSTGTGHPTEAFF. CDR3 nucleotide sequence: TGTGCCAGCAGCTCGACCGGGACAGGCCATCCCACTGAAGCTTTCTTT.